Listed here is a single T cell receptor (beta chain). This clonotype was seen more than once but under ten times. The specificity of this receptor is unknown. No much larger clonotype is one base removed from it; base qualities were not supplied. The sample's treatment or condition, from its label and the paper: in vitro stimulation with specific CMV peptide epitopes to enrich CMV-specific T cells. This sample was included in a study of T cell repertoires in cytomegalovirus infection (dated by TCRdb to about 2019). In terms of the full investigation: Alongside well-studied HLA-B-restricted epitopes, the peptide stimulations were aimed at recently identified HLA-C-restricted CMV epitopes, whose presentation resists viral immunomodulation. Donor HLA type was relevant to the analysis, because carriage of CMV infection together with the matching HLA type was indicated by public TCR beta signatures.

For sequencing, an Illumina HiSeq 1500 was employed. TCRdb itself trimmed the public reads at Q25 with fastp, ran MiXCR and retained productive beta chains. Rows are combined by CDR3 protein, so each entry shows the most common genes and DNA. The sample has some 800,000 distinct CDR3 sequences on record, approximately 32% of them singletons. Approximately 13% of the sample belongs to the ten largest clones. Summary of the overall study and its limitations: In both this cohort and an independent roughly 330-donor cohort, the cumulative frequency of public TCR beta family members distinguished carriers of CMV infection plus the relevant HLA type. The ex vivo response was dominated by HLA-C-restricted CMV-specific TCR beta clonotypes, which also provided the single most frequent clonotype in two of eight donors.

From its cysteine to its valine, the CDR3 spans 15 amino acids. Of the read, only the CDR3 DNA is kept; its 45 bases are in frame from base 1. V sheds 6 bases and J sheds 0 bases, leaving 15 bases between their ends. From a lookup of the germline V gene (reference sequence), CDR1 and CDR2 are MNHEY and SMNVEV. Sequenced material: cultured CD8+ T cells from PBMCs, taken from culture after CMV antigen stimulation. The rearranged segments are TRBV27 and TRBJ2-7, with no reliable assignment of the D segment. The origin of this receptor is a human donor in good health (CMV status not recorded). Some clones in this sample may be carry-over from other donors' samples. The DNA is as follows: TGTGCCAGCAGCCCGGGTTCGGTGCCCTCCTACGAGCAGTACGTC. Translated, this gives CASSPGSVPSYEQYV.